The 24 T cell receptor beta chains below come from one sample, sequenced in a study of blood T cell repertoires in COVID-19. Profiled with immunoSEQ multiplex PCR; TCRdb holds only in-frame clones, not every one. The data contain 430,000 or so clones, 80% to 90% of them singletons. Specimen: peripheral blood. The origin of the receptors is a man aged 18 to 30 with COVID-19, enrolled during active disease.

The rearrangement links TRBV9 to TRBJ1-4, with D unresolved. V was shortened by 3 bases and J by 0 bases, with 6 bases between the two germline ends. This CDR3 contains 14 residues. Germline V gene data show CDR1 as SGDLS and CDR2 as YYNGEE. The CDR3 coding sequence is TGTGCCAGCAGCGGGCACGCAACTAATGAAAAACTGTTTTTT. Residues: CASSGHATNEKLFF.

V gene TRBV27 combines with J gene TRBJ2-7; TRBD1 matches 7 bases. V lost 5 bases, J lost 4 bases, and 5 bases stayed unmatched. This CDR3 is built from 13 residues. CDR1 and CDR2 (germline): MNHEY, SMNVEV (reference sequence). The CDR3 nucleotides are TGTGCCAGCAGTCCCGGACAGGCATACGAGCAGTACTTC. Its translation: CASSPGQAYEQYF.

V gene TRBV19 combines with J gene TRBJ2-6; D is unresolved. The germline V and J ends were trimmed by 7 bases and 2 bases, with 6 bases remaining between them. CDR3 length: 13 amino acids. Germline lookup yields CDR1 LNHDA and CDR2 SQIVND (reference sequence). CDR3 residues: CASMAAGANVLTF. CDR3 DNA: TGTGCCAGTATGGCAGCTGGGGCCAACGTCCTGACTTTC.

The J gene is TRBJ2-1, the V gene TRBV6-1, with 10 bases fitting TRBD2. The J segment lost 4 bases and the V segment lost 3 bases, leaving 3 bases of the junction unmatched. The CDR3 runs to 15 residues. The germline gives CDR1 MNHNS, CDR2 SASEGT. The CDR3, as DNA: TGTGCCAGCAGTGACAGCGGGGGGGATTACAATGAGCAGTTCTTC. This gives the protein CASSDSGGDYNEQFF.

For the CDR3, the DNA is TGCGCCAGCAGCCCCGGACAGGGGGGTCCCTACGAGCAGTACTTC. Translation: CASSPGQGGPYEQYF. The V call is TRBV5-1, the J call TRBJ2-7; 10 bases are a match to TRBD1. Germline V CDR1 and CDR2: SGHRS, YFSETQ. The CDR3 sequence is 15 residues long. V trimming: 4 bases; J trimming: 2 bases; junction bases outside the gene matches: 6. Variable domain in full (rest from reference TRBV5-1 and TRBJ2-7): KAGVTQTPRYLIKTRGQQVTLSCSPISGHRSVSWYQQTPGQGLQFLFEYFSETQRNKGNFPGRFSGRQFSNSRSEMNVSTLELGDSALYLCASSPGQGGPYEQYFGPGTRLTVT.

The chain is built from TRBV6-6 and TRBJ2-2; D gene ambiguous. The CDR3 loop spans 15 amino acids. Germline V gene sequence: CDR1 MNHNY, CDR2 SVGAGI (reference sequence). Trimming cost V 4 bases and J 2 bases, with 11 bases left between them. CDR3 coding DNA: TGTGCCAGCAGTTTTATGTGGAGCAACACCGGGGAGCTGTTTTTT. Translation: CASSFMWSNTGELFF.

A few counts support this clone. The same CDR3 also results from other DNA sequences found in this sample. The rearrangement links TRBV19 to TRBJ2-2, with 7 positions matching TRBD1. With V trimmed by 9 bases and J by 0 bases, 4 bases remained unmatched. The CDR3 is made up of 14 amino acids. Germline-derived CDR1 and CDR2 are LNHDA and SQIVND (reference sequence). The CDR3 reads CASTGTANTGELFF. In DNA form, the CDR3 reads TGTGCCAGCACTGGGACAGCGAACACCGGGGAGCTGTTTTTT.

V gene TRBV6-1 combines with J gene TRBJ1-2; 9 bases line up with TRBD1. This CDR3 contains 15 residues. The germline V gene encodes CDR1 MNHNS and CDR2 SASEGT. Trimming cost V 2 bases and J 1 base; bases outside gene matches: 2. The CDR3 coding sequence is TGTGCCAGCAGTGAACGGACAGGGGATAACTATGGCTACACCTTC. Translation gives CASSERTGDNYGYTF.

The CDR3 spells CASSSKTPGLTGELFF. CDR3 nucleotide sequence: TGTGCCAGCAGCTCTAAGACCCCGGGACTCACCGGGGAGCTGTTTTTT. V is TRBV5-4 and J is TRBJ2-2; tentative D call: TRBD2 (6 bases). Germline CDR1 and CDR2: SGHNT and YYREEE (reference sequence). V was shortened by 3 bases and J by 4 bases, with 16 bases between the two germline ends. CDR3 length: 16 residues.

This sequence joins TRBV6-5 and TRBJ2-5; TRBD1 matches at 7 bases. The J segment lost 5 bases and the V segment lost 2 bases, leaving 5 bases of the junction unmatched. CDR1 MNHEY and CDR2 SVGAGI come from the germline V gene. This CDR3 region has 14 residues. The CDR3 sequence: CASSYRGRGETQYF. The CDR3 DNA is TGTGCCAGCAGTTACAGGGGGCGCGGGGAGACCCAGTACTTC.

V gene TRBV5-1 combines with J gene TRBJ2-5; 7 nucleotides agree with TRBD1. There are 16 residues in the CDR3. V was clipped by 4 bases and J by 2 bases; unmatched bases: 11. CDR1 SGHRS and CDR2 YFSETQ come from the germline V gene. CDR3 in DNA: TGCGCCAGCAGCGTAGGAGACAGGGTTCAGCAAGAGACCCAGTACTTC. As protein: CASSVGDRVQQETQYF.

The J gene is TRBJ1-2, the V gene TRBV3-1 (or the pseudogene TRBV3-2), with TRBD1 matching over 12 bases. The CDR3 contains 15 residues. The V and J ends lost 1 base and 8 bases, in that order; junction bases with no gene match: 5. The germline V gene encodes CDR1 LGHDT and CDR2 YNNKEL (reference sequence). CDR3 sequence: CASSQAGQGAGGYTF. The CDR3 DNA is TGTGCCAGCAGCCAAGCGGGACAGGGGGCCGGAGGCTACACCTTC.

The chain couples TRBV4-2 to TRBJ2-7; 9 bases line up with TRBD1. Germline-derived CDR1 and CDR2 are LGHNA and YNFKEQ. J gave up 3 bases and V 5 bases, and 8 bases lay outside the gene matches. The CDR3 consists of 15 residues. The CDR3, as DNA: TGTGCCAGCAGCTTGGACAGGGGAAGTTTCTACGAGCAGTACTTC. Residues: CASSLDRGSFYEQYF.

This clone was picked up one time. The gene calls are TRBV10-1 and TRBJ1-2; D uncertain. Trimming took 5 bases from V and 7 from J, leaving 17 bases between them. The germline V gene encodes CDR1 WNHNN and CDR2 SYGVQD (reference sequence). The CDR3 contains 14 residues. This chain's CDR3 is CASSSSLRGVGYTF. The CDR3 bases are TGCGCCAGCAGTTCGTCTCTACGGGGTGTTGGCTACACCTTC.

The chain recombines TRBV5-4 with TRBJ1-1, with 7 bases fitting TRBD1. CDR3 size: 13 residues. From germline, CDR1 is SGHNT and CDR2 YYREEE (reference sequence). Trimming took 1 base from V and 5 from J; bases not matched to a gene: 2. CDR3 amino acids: CASSLQGVTEAFF. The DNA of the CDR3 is TGTGCCAGCAGCTTGCAGGGGGTGACTGAAGCTTTCTTT.

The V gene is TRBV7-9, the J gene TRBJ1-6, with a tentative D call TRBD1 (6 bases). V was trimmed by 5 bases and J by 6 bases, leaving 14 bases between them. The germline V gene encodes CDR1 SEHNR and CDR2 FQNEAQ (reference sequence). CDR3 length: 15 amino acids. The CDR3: CASSRMGTSNSPLHF. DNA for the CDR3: TGTGCCAGCAGCAGAATGGGGACAAGTAATTCACCCCTCCACTTT.

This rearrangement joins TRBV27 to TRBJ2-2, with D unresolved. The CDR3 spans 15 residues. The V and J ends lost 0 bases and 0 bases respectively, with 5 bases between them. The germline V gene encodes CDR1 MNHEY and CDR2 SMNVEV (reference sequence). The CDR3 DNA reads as TGTGCCAGCAGTTTATCCGGAGCGAACACCGGGGAGCTGTTTTTT. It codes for CASSLSGANTGELFF.

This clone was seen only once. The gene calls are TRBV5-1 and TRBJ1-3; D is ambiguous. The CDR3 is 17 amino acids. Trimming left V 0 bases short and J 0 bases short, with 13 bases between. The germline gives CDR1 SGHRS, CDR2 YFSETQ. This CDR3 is CASSLAISGDSGNTIYF. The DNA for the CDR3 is TGCGCCAGCAGCTTGGCTATCTCCGGGGACTCTGGAAACACCATATATTTT.

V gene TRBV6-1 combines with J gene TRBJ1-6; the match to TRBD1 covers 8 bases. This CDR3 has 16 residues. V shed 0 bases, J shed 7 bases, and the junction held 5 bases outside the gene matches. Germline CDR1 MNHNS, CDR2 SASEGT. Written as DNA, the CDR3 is TGTGCCAGCAGTGAAGCGCCCAGGGGGCTGAATTCACCCCTCCACTTT. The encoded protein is CASSEAPRGLNSPLHF.

In nucleotides, the CDR3 is TGCGCCAGCAGCTTACCTCGGGACTCCCCAAATAACAATGAGCAGTTCTTC. Protein sequence: CASSLPRDSPNNNEQFF. The rearrangement joins TRBV5-1 to TRBJ2-1; perhaps TRBD2 as D (6 bases). This CDR3 region has 17 residues. V was clipped by 2 bases and J by 5 bases, with 20 bases between them. The germline gives CDR1 SGHRS, CDR2 YFSETQ.

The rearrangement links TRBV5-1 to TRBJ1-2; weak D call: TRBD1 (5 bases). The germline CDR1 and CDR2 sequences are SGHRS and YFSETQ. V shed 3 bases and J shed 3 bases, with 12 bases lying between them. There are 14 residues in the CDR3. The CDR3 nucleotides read TGCGCCAGCAGCTCACCGGGACTGCACTATGGCTACACCTTC. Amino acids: CASSSPGLHYGYTF.

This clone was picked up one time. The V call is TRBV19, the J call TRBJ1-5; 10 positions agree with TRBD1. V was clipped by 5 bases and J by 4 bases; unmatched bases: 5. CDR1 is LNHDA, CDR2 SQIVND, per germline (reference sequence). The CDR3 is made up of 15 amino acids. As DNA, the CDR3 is TGTGCCAGTAGTCGAGACAGGGGGCGGAATCAGCCCCAGCATTTT. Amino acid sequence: CASSRDRGRNQPQHF.

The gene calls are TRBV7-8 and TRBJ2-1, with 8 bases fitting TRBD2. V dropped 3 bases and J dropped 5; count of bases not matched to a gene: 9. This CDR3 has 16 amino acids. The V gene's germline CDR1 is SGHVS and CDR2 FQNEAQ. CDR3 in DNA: TGTGCCAGCAGCTTTTCCCTAGCGGGCGGTAACAATGAGCAGTTCTTC. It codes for CASSFSLAGGNNEQFF.

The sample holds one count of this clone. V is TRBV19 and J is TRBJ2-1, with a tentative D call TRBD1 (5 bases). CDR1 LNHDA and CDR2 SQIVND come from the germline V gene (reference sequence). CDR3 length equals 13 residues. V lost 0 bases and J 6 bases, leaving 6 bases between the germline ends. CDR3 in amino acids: CASSIERGNEQFF. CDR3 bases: TGTGCCAGTAGTATAGAAAGGGGCAATGAGCAGTTCTTC.